Listed below are T cell receptor beta chains from one sample, sequenced in a study of T cell repertoires in cytomegalovirus infection. TCRdb re-analysed the reads in MiXCR, keeping a single row per CDR3 protein. The sample consists of 270,000 or so distinct CDR3 sequences, 15% to 20% of them appearing once. Sample: CD8+ T cells from PBMCs. These receptors all stem from a human donor in good health (CMV status not recorded). Some clones in this sample may be carry-over from other donors' samples. Both conserved end residues are part of each CDR3. D genes are given only for firm matches. Expanded clones are given a class, and other clones once, few, many or no size at all.

V	J	D	size	length	CDR3	DNA
TRBV27	TRBJ2-7	.	few	14	CASSLGGQDYEQYF	TGTGCCAGCAGTTTGGGGGGGCAGGACTACGAGCAGTACTTC
TRBV7-9	TRBJ1-5	.	many	18	CASSLVIPTGAVNQPQHF	TGTGCCAGCAGCTTAGTCATCCCAACCGGGGCGGTCAATCAGCCCCAGCATTTT
TRBV7-9	TRBJ1-2	.	many	16	CASSPTETDRLYGYTF	TGTGCCAGCAGCCCTACCGAAACCGACAGGCTCTATGGCTACACCTTC
TRBV6-2/TRBV6-3	TRBJ1-1	.	many	13	CASTMGVPTEAFF	TGTGCCAGCACCATGGGGGTCCCCACTGAAGCTTTCTTT
TRBV20-1	TRBJ2-5	.	few	14	CSARPRQGQETQYF	TGCAGTGCTAGACCGAGGCAGGGCCAAGAGACCCAGTACTTC
TRBV20-1	TRBJ2-5	.	.	17	CSARRESDYQPLETQYF	TGCAGTGCTAGGAGAGAGTCGGACTACCAGCCCCTAGAGACCCAGTACTTC
TRBV6-2/TRBV6-3	TRBJ2-3	TRBD2	many	19	CASRIPSGAPELPTDTQYF	TGTGCCAGCCGTATACCTAGCGGGGCGCCCGAGTTACCCACAGATACGCAGTATTTT
TRBV7-6	TRBJ1-4	.	.	14	CASSPNGLGEKLFF	TGTGCCAGCAGCCCCAACGGGCTAGGAGAAAAACTGTTTTTT
TRBV7-6	TRBJ2-2	.	few	12	CASGGITGELFF	TGTGCCAGCGGAGGTATCACCGGGGAGCTGTTTTTT
TRBV2	TRBJ1-5	TRBD1	many	17	CASSTGTGAFSNQPQHF	TGTGCCAGCAGTACCGGGACAGGGGCCTTTAGCAATCAGCCCCAGCATTTT
TRBV28	TRBJ1-1	.	many	12	CASSGTRTEAFF	TGTGCCAGCAGTGGGACGAGGACTGAAGCTTTCTTT
TRBV20-1	TRBJ2-7	.	.	15	CSARDEGLYSYEQYF	TGCAGTGCTAGAGATGAGGGCCTGTACTCCTACGAGCAGTACTTC
TRBV7-2	TRBJ2-5	.	many	15	CASSLLSGYQETQYF	TGTGCCAGCAGCTTACTTAGCGGATACCAAGAGACCCAGTACTTC
TRBV28	TRBJ1-5	.	many	18	CASSSNSRTVGYNQPQHF	TGTGCCAGCAGTTCTAATTCCCGGACAGTCGGGTACAATCAGCCCCAGCATTTT
TRBV28	TRBJ2-3	TRBD2	.	18	CASSSNGLAGYQADTQYF	TGTGCCAGCAGTTCCAATGGTCTAGCGGGGTACCAGGCAGATACGCAGTATTTT
TRBV2	TRBJ1-6	.	.	16	CAGQSTPRGEDSPLHF	TGTGCCGGACAGTCCACACCCCGGGGGGAGGATTCACCCCTCCACTTT
TRBV7-9	TRBJ1-3	.	once	15	CASSSPWTAGNTIYF	TGTGCCAGCAGCTCCCCTTGGACGGCTGGAAACACCATATATTTT
TRBV4-1	TRBJ2-1	TRBD1	many	14	CASSRREQGIGQFF	TGCGCCAGCAGCCGAAGAGAACAGGGGATCGGGCAGTTCTTC
TRBV28	TRBJ2-3	TRBD1	few	15	CASSTGQGRTDTQYF	TGTGCCAGCAGTACCGGACAGGGTCGAACAGATACGCAGTATTTT
TRBV5-1	TRBJ2-7	TRBD2	.	13	CASRWERGNEQYF	TGCGCCAGCAGATGGGAGCGGGGTAACGAGCAGTACTTC
TRBV5-4	TRBJ2-1	TRBD1	.	13	CASSHDREYEQFF	TGTGCCAGCAGCCACGACAGGGAATATGAGCAGTTCTTC
TRBV7-8	TRBJ1-1	.	many	17	CASSYLTRWGGITEAFF	TGTGCCAGCAGTTATCTTACGAGGTGGGGGGGGATCACTGAAGCTTTCTTT
TRBV7-2	TRBJ2-2	TRBD1	many	19	CASSSGTGLLSFLTGELFF	TGTGCCAGCAGCTCCGGGACAGGACTGTTATCCTTTCTCACCGGGGAGCTGTTTTTT
TRBV28	TRBJ2-5	TRBD1	few	14	CASSPNRGQETQYF	TGTGCCAGCAGTCCCAACAGGGGCCAAGAGACCCAGTACTTC
TRBV6-2/TRBV6-3	TRBJ2-6	.	few	14	CASSFDSGANVLTF	TGTGCCAGCAGTTTTGACTCTGGGGCCAACGTCCTGACTTTC
TRBV6-1	TRBJ2-5	.	few	12	CASSRDQETQYF	TGTGCCAGTTCCAGGGACCAAGAGACCCAGTACTTC
TRBV12-3/TRBV12-4	TRBJ2-7	.	many	11	CASSGPYEQYF	TGTGCCAGCAGTGGCCCCTACGAGCAGTACTTC
TRBV28	TRBJ2-7	.	few	14	CASSFTRADYEQYF	TGTGCCAGCAGTTTCACTAGGGCTGACTACGAGCAGTACTTC
TRBV7-9	TRBJ2-5	.	many	12	CASSFTQETQYF	TGTGCCAGCAGCTTCACACAAGAGACCCAGTACTTC
TRBV7-9	TRBJ2-1	TRBD2	few	20	CASSLAGTSGPHRSYNEQFF	TGTGCCAGCAGCTTAGCAGGGACTAGCGGTCCTCATCGCTCCTACAATGAGCAGTTCTTC
TRBV12-3/TRBV12-4	TRBJ2-2	.	many	16	CASSLGPKELPGELFF	TGTGCCAGCAGTTTAGGTCCAAAAGAACTTCCCGGGGAGCTGTTTTTT
TRBV6-6	TRBJ2-7	TRBD2	few	19	CASSYSIVPSGARPYEQYF	TGTGCCAGCAGTTACTCGATAGTCCCTAGCGGGGCGCGCCCCTACGAGCAGTACTTC
TRBV27	TRBJ1-2	.	.	14	CASSFQGGGYGYTF	TGTGCCAGCAGTTTTCAGGGAGGGGGCTATGGCTACACCTTC
TRBV7-9	TRBJ1-1	TRBD1	.	11	CASSSDRAAFF	TGTGCCAGCAGTTCGGACAGGGCGGCTTTCTTT